The 5 T cell receptor beta chains below all came from one sample that was sequenced in a study of CD4+ T cells in melanoma. Measured with immunoSEQ multiplex PCR; TCRdb has only the in-frame clones, and not every one. The table shows roughly 120,000 clones, with around 92% occurring only once. Sequenced sample: peripheral blood. These receptors were collected from a human donor with melanoma.

This rearrangement joins TRBV7-2 to TRBJ2-3; 12 bases line up with TRBD2. V dropped 5 bases and J dropped 11; count of bases not matched to a gene: 8. CDR3 length: 14 amino acids. Germline CDR1 and CDR2: SGHTA and FQGNSA. CDR3 sequence (DNA): TGTGCCAGCAGCCCCCTAGCGGGGGGGCGGGTGCAGTATTTT. Translation: CASSPLAGGRVQYF.

V and J are TRBV11-2 and TRBJ2-5, with 10 bases lining up with TRBD2. This CDR3 comprises 15 residues. V lost 5 bases and J lost 3; bases outside the gene matches: 6. Germline CDR1 SGHAT, CDR2 FQNNGV. The CDR3 DNA sequence: TGTGCCAGCAGCCCGTTACTAGCGGGAAAAGAGACCCAGTACTTC. Its protein is CASSPLLAGKETQYF.

The chain recombines TRBV10-2 with TRBJ2-5, with TRBD1 identical over 9 bases. The CDR3 covers 14 residues. Germline V CDR1 and CDR2: WSHSY, SAAADI. With V trimmed by 5 bases and J by 6 bases, 7 bases remained unmatched. The CDR3 nucleotides read TGCGCCAGCAGTAAACCGGGACAGGGACAGACCCAGTACTTC. Translated: CASSKPGQGQTQYF.

This clone showed up just once. The chain has TRBV6-1 and TRBJ2-5, with a weak D call TRBD2 (5 bases). Per germline, CDR1 MNHNS and CDR2 SASEGT. The CDR3 contains 14 residues. The germline V and J ends were trimmed by 4 bases and 1 base, with 10 bases remaining between them. CDR3 in amino acids: CASSADFFQETQYF. DNA of the CDR3: TGTGCCAGCAGTGCGGACTTCTTCCAAGAGACCCAGTACTTC.

The chain employs TRBV28 and TRBJ2-1; D call uncertain. The CDR3 is 13 residues long. Germline-derived CDR1 and CDR2 are MDHEN and SYDVKM. V was trimmed by 1 base and J by 12 bases, leaving 13 bases between them. CDR3 sequence: CASSLSPRSGQFF. The CDR3 coding sequence is TGTGCCAGCAGTTTATCCCCCAGGTCCGGGCAGTTCTTC.